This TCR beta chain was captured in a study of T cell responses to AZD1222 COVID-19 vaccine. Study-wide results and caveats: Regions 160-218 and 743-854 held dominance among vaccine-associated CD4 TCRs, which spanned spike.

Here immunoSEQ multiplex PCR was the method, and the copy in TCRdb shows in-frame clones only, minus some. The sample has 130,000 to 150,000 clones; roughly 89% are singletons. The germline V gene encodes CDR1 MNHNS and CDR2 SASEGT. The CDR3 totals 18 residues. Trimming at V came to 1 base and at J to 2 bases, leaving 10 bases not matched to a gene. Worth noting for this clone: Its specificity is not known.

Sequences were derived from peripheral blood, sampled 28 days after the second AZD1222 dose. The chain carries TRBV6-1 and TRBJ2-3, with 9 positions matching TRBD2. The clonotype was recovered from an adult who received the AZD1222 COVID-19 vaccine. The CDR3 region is CASSEVLGLAPLTDTQYF. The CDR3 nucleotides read TGTGCCAGCAGTGAAGTTTTGGGACTAGCCCCGCTCACAGATACGCAGTATTTT.